The T cell receptor (beta chain) described here comes from a study of blood T cell repertoires in COVID-19. About the study: The study drew acute and convalescent COVID-19 samples from the United States, Italy and Spain. Sample material is recorded as cDNA or gDNA derived from T cells, B-cell-depleted T cells, or PBMCs.

There are 13 residues in the CDR3. V was trimmed by 5 bases and J by 3 bases, leaving 10 bases between them. The germline CDR1 and CDR2 sequences are SEHNR and FQNEAQ (reference sequence). As originally analysed: Reference gene primers were amplified, and this amplification served to estimate nucleated cell counts. Sequencing used immunoSEQ multiplex PCR; TCRdb keeps in-frame clones, though not all of them. The DNA gave D and trimming, while V, J and clone size come from that table. The sample comprises approximately 250,000 clones, more than 65% of which are singletons, and 2% to 2.5% rests with the top ten.

The receptor comes from a man aged 40-50 years who had recovered from COVID-19. The chain employs TRBV7-9 and TRBJ2-5; D ambiguous. Sequencing used peripheral blood. The CDR3 reads CASSPQPEETQYF. CDR3 bases: TGTGCCAGCAGCCCACAGCCTGAAGAGACCCAGTACTTC.